This T cell receptor beta chain was sequenced for a study of shared clonotypes between healthy human individuals (dated by TCRdb to 2020 to 2022). As for the study more broadly: Two women and three men aged 18 to 49 years were included in the cohort. To estimate repertoire size and how much clonotypes are shared between individuals, the study performed deep sequencing of blood TCR repertoires from about 5 healthy adults. Per donor, leukapheresis produced somewhere between about 0.94 and 10 billion PBMCs. For each donor, three plates each were used for CD4 naive and CD4 memory, two plates were used for CD8 naive, and one plate was used for CD8 memory. Different laboratories and diverse techniques were used to prepare libraries and sequence TCR repertoires, to increase sequencing depth and limit assay-specific biases.

Using the deep immunoSEQ assay, TCR CDR3 regions were amplified from genomic DNA by multiplex PCR. For each cell subset, the extracted genomic DNA was distributed evenly across all wells of several immunoSEQ 96-well plates, and each plate served as one replicate. For sorted subsets, about 220 ng of genomic DNA, equivalent to around 29,000 T cell genomes, went into each replicate PCR. The purified libraries were quantified using a Qubit 3.0 fluorometer, sized with a Bioanalyzer 2100, and then quantified again using the KAPA Library Quantification kit. Each immunoSEQ 96-well plate was sequenced on its own single-read 150-cycle Illumina NextSeq 550 flow cell. Per the source publication's procedure: The immunoSEQ output contained only junctional sequences without quality scores, so filtering could not match that applied to full-length reads. To assign V/J genes and CDR3, sequences were annotated against IMGT germline references using PyIR, a Python wrapper for IgBLAST v1.9. Reads were filtered out if the reads had weak V/J assignments (E-value above 1e-6), no CDR3, stop codons, out-of-frame junctions, or ambiguous translated residues. A V3J clonotype was defined by an identical inferred V gene, J gene, and CDR3 amino acid sequence. To compute the percentage overlap between repertoires, the number of shared unique clonotypes was divided by the size of the smaller repertoire. Repertoire richness was assessed with RTK rarefaction, the Chao1 estimator, and Recon v2.1 estimates of unobserved clonotypes. Generation probabilities for all TCRbeta clonotypes obtained by the gDNA method from four donors were computed using OLGA. Not all clones reach the TCRdb copy of this immuneACCESS table, which keeps in-frame sequences only. Checked studies attribute under half of the gap to unresolved V genes and leave the rest unexplained. V and J calls and clone size are given by that table; D and trimming were obtained from the DNA. This sample comprises 2 million to 2.5 million clones, about 94% of them detected only once. Less than 0.15% of the sample belongs to the ten largest clones.

Points the paper makes about the study in general: Compared with non-shared clonotypes, clonotypes shared by all four sorted-subset donors had higher generation probabilities. Naive subsets generally had larger estimated clonotype richness than memory subsets. Because the study included a small number of donors, the genetic and exposure-history diversity represented was limited. Pairwise subsampling led to the expectation that sequencing depth would affect the degree of clonotype sharing among donors. Only blood was sampled, and tissue TCR repertoires likely differ from those in blood. Rarefaction of sorted-subset datasets indicated incomplete sequencing despite the large sequencing depth. Across a few donors, roughly 5.4% of naive CD4, approximately 3.6% of naive CD8, roughly 2.2% of memory CD4, and under 0.45% of memory CD8 clonotypes were shared.

Concerning this clone itself: There is no known antigen for this receptor. Base qualities were left out, and no much larger clone turns up one base away.

Donors were healthy HIV-negative adults with no recently reported acute infections or vaccinations. Only Caucasian adults living in Nashville, Tennessee, USA were represented among the donors. CD4+ T cells were enriched through magnetic negative selection, after which naive cells were positively selected on CD45RA and the remaining negative fraction served as the memory subset. Blood was obtained by leukapheresis, after which PBMCs were separated by Ficoll-Histopaque density gradient centrifugation and cryopreserved in liquid nitrogen vapor phase. Analytical flow cytometry was used to check the purity and quantity of each magnetically sorted T cell population. From each sorted fraction, genomic DNA was isolated and quantified by UV absorbance on a Nanodrop 2000c. For this chain, trimming is 3 bases at the V end and 0 bases at the J end, and the number of junction bases without a gene match is 5. Sequences MGHRA (CDR1) and YSYEKL (CDR2) are obtained from the germline V gene. The CDR3 holds 15 amino acids from the cysteine to the phenylalanine. Only the CDR3 region is kept as DNA, spanning 45 bases read in frame from base 1.

This sequence was found in a man younger than 35 in good health. Sequenced sample: naive CD4+ T cells sorted from blood. The cell subset or site label of this sample denotes: CD45RA+ positively selected. The chain was built from TRBV4-1 and TRBJ2-7, with 7 bases in between that match TRBD1. The nucleotide sequence reads as follows: TGCGCCAGCAGCCACCGACAGGGAAGCTCCTACGAGCAGTACTTC. It is translated as CASSHRQGSSYEQYF.